This TCR beta chain originates from a study of shared clonotypes between healthy human individuals. Regarding the study as a whole: Clonotypes shared by all four sorted-subset donors had higher generation probabilities than non-shared clonotypes.

The CDR3 runs 15 residues. V lost 3 bases and J lost 1, with 10 bases in between. Per germline, CDR1 MDHEN and CDR2 SYDVKM. Details on this clone: Its matching antigen is unknown.

Sequencing was performed with immunoSEQ multiplex PCR; in TCRdb, only in-frame clones are kept and a portion is missing. The sample contains about 2 million clones, 85% to 95% of which appear only once. Among the donors, all were Caucasian adults who lived in Nashville, Tennessee. The sample comprised naive CD4+ T cells sorted from blood. Subset denoted: CD45RA+ positively selected. The chain joins TRBV28 to TRBJ1-5, with D possibly matching TRBD1 (6 bases). This TCR derives from a man in his late teens or twenties in good health. The CDR3 DNA is TGTGCCAGCAGTTTTAGGGGGAAAAGCAATCAGCCCCAGCATTTT. Translating gives CASSFRGKSNQPQHF.